This TCR beta chain was recorded in a study of T cell responses to AZD1222 COVID-19 vaccine. The CDR3 length is 16 residues. V gave up 4 bases and J gave up 6 bases, with 18 bases separating them. CDR1 is MGHRA, CDR2 YSYEKL, per germline. Method: immunoSEQ multiplex PCR; TCRdb's copy keeps in-frame clones and lacks some. The sample has around 140,000 clones; about nine tenths are singletons. The rearrangement links TRBV4-1 to TRBJ2-2, with D tentatively TRBD1 (6 bases). Sequenced here: peripheral blood, sampled 28 days after the second AZD1222 dose. The TCR comes from an adult who received the AZD1222 COVID-19 vaccine. CDR3 sequence (DNA): TGCGCCAGCAGCCCTCTGGGGGCCTCGGTTTCCGGGGAGCTGTTTTTT. Amino acid sequence: CASSPLGASVSGELFF.